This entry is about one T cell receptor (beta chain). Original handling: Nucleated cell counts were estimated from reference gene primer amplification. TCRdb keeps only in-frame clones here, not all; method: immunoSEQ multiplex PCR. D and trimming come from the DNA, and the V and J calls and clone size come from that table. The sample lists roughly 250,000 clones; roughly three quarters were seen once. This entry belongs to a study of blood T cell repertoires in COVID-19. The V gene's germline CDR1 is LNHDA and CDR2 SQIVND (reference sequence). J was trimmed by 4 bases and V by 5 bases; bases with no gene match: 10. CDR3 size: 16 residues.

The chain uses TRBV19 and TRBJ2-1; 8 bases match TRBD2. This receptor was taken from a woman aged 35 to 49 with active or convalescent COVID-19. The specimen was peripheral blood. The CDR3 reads CASSASGGGAYNEQFF. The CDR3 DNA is TGTGCCAGTAGTGCCTCGGGGGGGGGCGCGTACAATGAGCAGTTCTTC. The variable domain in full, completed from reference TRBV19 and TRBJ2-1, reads DGGITQSPKYLFRKEGQNVTLSCEQNLNHDAMYWYRQDPGQGLRLIYYSQIVNDFQKGDIAEGYSVSREKKESFPLTVTSAQKNPTAFYLCASSASGGGAYNEQFFGPGTRLTVL.